This T cell receptor (beta chain) was sequenced during a study of OX40 agonist ivuxolimab in advanced cancers. For context, the study as a whole: The costimulatory receptor OX40 (CD134) was targeted by ivuxolimab, a fully human IgG2 agonistic monoclonal antibody. Intravenous ivuxolimab was administered to patients every 2 weeks at six dose levels: 0.01, 0.1, 0.3, 1.5, 3 and 10 mg/kg. Among the roughly 54 dose-escalation patients, around 20 had hepatocellular carcinoma, roughly 15 melanoma, 9 renal cell carcinoma and 9 head and neck cancer. In the dose-escalation cohort, roughly four fifths of patients were male, and the mean age was approximately 55 years, with a range of roughly 23 to 85. Prior anti-PD-1, anti-PD-L1 or anti-CTLA-4 therapy was permitted, and 35% to 40% of dose-escalation patients had received checkpoint inhibitors. Partial responses occurred in three dose-escalation patients: two with cutaneous melanoma and one with hepatocellular carcinoma. Peripheral TCRbeta sequencing aimed to test whether ivuxolimab altered TCR sequence diversity and caused clonal T-cell expansion. The paper covers the monotherapy dose-escalation part of the phase I ivuxolimab trial, which included N ≈ 54 patients. Broad study findings and their caveats: Which antigens the clonally expanded peripheral T cells were specific for was not determined. Clonal expansion of both CD4+ and CD8+ blood T cells was observed from baseline to week 6 at doses 0.1 to 3.0 mg/kg. Partial responders in the 0.1-3.0 mg/kg groups had among the lowest normalized peripheral clonal expansion, especially among CD8+ T cells. On average, CD8+ T cells showed more expanded clones than CD4+ T cells after ivuxolimab. Low levels of normalized T-cell clonal expansion were also seen in some patients who did not respond.

The CDR1 and CDR2 encoded by the germline V gene are SGHRS and YFSETQ. CDR3 length: 11 amino acids, cysteine to phenylalanine. The read is trimmed to its CDR3 DNA, 33 bases read in frame from base 1. V is reduced by 4 bases and J by 5 bases, leaving a spacing of 4 bases between them. For sequencing of the TCRbeta CDR3 region, genomic DNA was extracted from the sorted cells. TCRbeta CDR3 regions were sequenced using the immunoSEQ Assay. Imported from immuneACCESS, the table was reduced by TCRdb to in-frame sequences with V and J called. These copies leave out some clones; in studies compared against another copy, an unresolved V gene accounts for under half, and the cause of the remainder is not known. The sample table lists 60,000 to 80,000 clones, roughly 88% of them with a count of one. Of the sample, 1.5% to 2% is held by the ten largest clones. About this clone itself: Its antigen is currently not known. Qualities for individual bases were not recorded, and no much larger clone is one base off.

Patients with autoimmune disease history or receiving systemic immunosuppression were excluded from the trial. Peripheral blood for TCR sequencing was collected from all dose cohorts at baseline, on cycle 4 day 1, and on cycle 7 day 1. The samples were taken from a phase I, first-in-human, multicenter, open-label dose-escalation trial of ivuxolimab. Adults with locally advanced or metastatic head and neck squamous cell, hepatocellular, melanoma or renal cell carcinoma were enrolled in the trial. Before TCR sequencing, CD4+ T cells and CD8+ T cells from peripheral blood were sorted into separate populations.

The receptor was derived from an adult with an advanced solid tumor such as melanoma, head and neck, liver or kidney cancer. The material sequenced was CD4+ or CD8+ T cells sorted from blood, taken in a trial of the OX40 agonist ivuxolimab. This chain is built from TRBV5-1 and TRBJ2-1, with no D gene named confidently. The CDR3 region: CASSLNNEQFF. The sequenced DNA is TGCGCCAGCAGCCTTAACAATGAGCAGTTCTTC. Where the CDR3 stops, the reference TRBV5-1 and TRBJ2-1 genes take over; the full variable domain is KAGVTQTPRYLIKTRGQQVTLSCSPISGHRSVSWYQQTPGQGLQFLFEYFSETQRNKGNFPGRFSGRQFSNSRSEMNVSTLELGDSALYLCASSLNNEQFFGPGTRLTVL.